The following is a T cell receptor (beta chain) sequence with its context. V was shortened by 7 bases and J by 5 bases, with 17 bases between the two germline ends. The CDR3 length is 15 residues. Germline assignment: CDR1 SNHLY and CDR2 FYNNEI. The repertoire was sequenced with immunoSEQ multiplex PCR; TCRdb's copy has only in-frame clones and lacks some. The profile shows about 12,000 clones, around 81% of them singletons. The data were obtained in a study of T cell repertoires in ileal Crohn's disease. The sample taken for sequencing was ileal tissue. The chain is built from TRBV2 and TRBJ1-4, with D hard to call. This clonotype was obtained from an adult with Crohn's disease. The chain's CDR3 is CASNRNSGPNEKLFF. The DNA of the CDR3 is TGTGCCAGCAATCGAAACAGTGGGCCGAATGAAAAACTGTTTTTT.